Reported below is one T cell receptor beta chain. The antigen is unknown. This sample was included in a study of vaccination effects on CD4 cells after COVID-19. This CDR3 is built from 17 residues. Germline V gene data show CDR1 as SGHDT and CDR2 as YYEEEE. V was pared by 4 bases and J by 3 bases, with 9 bases of the junction left unmatched. With the ViraFEST assay, the study expanded antigen-specific CD4+ T cells using viral peptide pools, then sequenced them. Culture proceeded for under twelve days, and CD4+ T cells were then isolated. None of these healthy vaccinees had been infected with SARS-CoV-2 before vaccination. The protocol was immunoSEQ multiplex PCR, while the TCRdb copy is restricted to in-frame clones and leaves out a portion. The sample includes some 30,000 clones, under 75% of them seen just once.

This sequence joins TRBV5-6 and TRBJ2-6, with TRBD1 matching 8 bases. Specimen: CD4+ T cells from PBMCs cultured with SARS-CoV-2 spike peptides, collected before COVID-19 vaccination. The origin of this receptor is a human donor who received a COVID-19 vaccine. The CDR3 sequence: CASSPVGQVYGANVLTF. CDR3 in DNA: TGTGCCAGCAGCCCAGTGGGACAGGTGTATGGGGCCAACGTCCTGACTTTC.